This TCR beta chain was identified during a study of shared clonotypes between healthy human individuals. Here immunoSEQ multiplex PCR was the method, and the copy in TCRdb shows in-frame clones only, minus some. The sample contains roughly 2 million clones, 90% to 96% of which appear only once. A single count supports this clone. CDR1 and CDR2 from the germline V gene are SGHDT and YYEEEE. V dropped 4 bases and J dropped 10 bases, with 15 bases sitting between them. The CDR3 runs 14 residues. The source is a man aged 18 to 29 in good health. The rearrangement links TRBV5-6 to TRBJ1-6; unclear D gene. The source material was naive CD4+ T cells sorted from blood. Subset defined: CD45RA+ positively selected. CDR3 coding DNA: TGTGCCAGCAGCCCCACAGCGTTCGGGTCACCCCTCCACTTT. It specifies CASSPTAFGSPLHF.